The 6 T cell receptor beta chains below all came from one sample that was sequenced in a study of blood T cell repertoires in COVID-19. Assay: immunoSEQ multiplex PCR; the TCRdb copy retains only in-frame clones and omits some. The data contain over 15,000 clones, approximately 88% of them singletons. Sequencing was performed on peripheral blood. These receptors came from a human donor in a cohort sampled during active COVID-19.

The V and J genes are TRBV6-1 and TRBJ1-1; the match to TRBD1 covers 7 bases. The CDR3 covers 12 residues. Germline trimming cut 3 bases from V and 10 bases from J; bases unmatched to any gene: 5. Germline V gene data show CDR1 as MNHNS and CDR2 as SASEGT. This CDR3 reads CASSDLQGGAFF. Written as DNA, the CDR3 is TGTGCCAGCAGTGACCTTCAGGGGGGAGCTTTCTTT.

This sequence joins TRBV18 and TRBJ1-1; 7 nucleotides line up with TRBD1. V dropped 3 bases and J dropped 2; count of bases not matched to a gene: 3. The CDR3 covers 14 residues. Germline CDR1 reads KGHSH; CDR2 reads LQKENI. The CDR3 sequence is CASSPGQTNTEAFF. The CDR3, as DNA: TGTGCCAGCTCACCGGGACAGACCAACACTGAAGCTTTCTTT.

The J gene is TRBJ2-1, the V gene TRBV5-5; no clear D gene. Germline V gene lookup returns CDR1 SGHKS and CDR2 YYEKEE (reference sequence). V lost 1 base, J lost 11 bases, and 13 bases lay in between. The CDR3 sequence is 13 residues long. The CDR3 nucleotides read TGTGCCAGCAGCTTGATCGCGACCGACAAGCAGTTCTTC. Amino acids: CASSLIATDKQFF.

This chain uses TRBV29-1 with TRBJ2-5, with D possibly being TRBD2 (6 bases). Trimming pared 6 bases from V and 2 bases from J, leaving 10 bases between. The CDR3 loop spans 12 amino acids. Germline-derived CDR1 and CDR2 are SQVTM and ANQGSEA. CDR3: CSVRRGQETQYF. DNA for the CDR3: TGCAGCGTGCGCCGGGGGCAAGAGACCCAGTACTTC. The whole variable domain, remainder taken from reference TRBV29-1 and TRBJ2-5, is SAVISQKPSRDICQRGTSLTIQCQVDSQVTMMFWYRQQPGQSLTLIATANQGSEATYESGFVIDKFPISRPNLTFSTLTVSNMSPEDSSIYLCSVRRGQETQYFGPGTRLLVL.

Here the CDR3 reads CASLPGQGYSPLHF. The CDR3 nucleotides read TGTGCCAGCCTCCCGGGACAGGGATATTCACCCCTCCACTTT. This chain connects TRBV2 to TRBJ1-6, with 9 bases fitting TRBD1. Trimming cost V 8 bases and J 8 bases; bases outside gene matches: 7. Germline CDR1 and CDR2: SNHLY and FYNNEI. The CDR3 covers 14 residues.

The rearrangement uses TRBV11-2 and TRBJ1-1, with a possible D match to TRBD1 (5 bases). V gave up 1 base and J gave up 11 bases, with 17 bases separating them. The CDR3 has 14 amino acids. The germline gives CDR1 SGHAT, CDR2 FQNNGV. The CDR3 here is CASSLGPTGSAAFF. In DNA form, the CDR3 reads TGTGCCAGCAGCTTAGGCCCTACAGGTTCCGCGGCTTTCTTT.